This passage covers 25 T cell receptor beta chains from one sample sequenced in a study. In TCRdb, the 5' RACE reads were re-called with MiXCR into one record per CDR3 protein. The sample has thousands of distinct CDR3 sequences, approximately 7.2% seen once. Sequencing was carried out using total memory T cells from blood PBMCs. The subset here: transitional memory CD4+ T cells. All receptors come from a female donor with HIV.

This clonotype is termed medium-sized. CDR3 nucleotides: TGTGCCAGCACCCGATCGATAAATCAGCCCCAGCATTTT. It yields the protein CASTRSINQPQHF. The chain uses TRBV6-2 or TRBV6-3 and TRBJ1-5; D gene uncertain. Trimming pared 7 bases from V and 4 bases from J, leaving 11 bases between. The CDR3 extends over 13 amino acids. Germline V CDR1 and CDR2: MNHEY, SVGEGT.

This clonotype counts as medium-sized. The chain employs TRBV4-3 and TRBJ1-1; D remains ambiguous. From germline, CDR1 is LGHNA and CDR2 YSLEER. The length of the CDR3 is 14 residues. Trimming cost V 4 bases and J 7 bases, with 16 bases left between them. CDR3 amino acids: CASSPRTEINEAFF. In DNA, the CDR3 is TGCGCCAGCAGCCCGCGGACCGAAATTAATGAAGCTTTCTTT.

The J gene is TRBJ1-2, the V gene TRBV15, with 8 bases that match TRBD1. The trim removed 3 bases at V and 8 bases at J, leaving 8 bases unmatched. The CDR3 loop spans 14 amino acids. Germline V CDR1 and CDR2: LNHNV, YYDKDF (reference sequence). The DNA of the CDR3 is TGTGCCACCAGCAGTCGGACAGGGTCCTTCGGCTACACCTTC. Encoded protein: CATSSRTGSFGYTF.

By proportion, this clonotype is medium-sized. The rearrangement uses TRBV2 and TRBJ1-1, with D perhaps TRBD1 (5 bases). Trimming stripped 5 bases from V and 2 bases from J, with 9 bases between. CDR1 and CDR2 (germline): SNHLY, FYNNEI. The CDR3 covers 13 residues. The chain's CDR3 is CASSQGPNTEAFF. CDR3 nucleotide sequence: TGTGCCAGCAGTCAGGGTCCAAACACTGAAGCTTTCTTT.

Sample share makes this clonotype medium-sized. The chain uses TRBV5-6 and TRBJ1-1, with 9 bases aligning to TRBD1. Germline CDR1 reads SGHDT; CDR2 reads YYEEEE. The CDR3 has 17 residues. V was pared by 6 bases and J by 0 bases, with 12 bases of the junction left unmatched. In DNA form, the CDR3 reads TGTGCCAGCACCCATACCGGGACAGGGCTCATGAACACTGAAGCTTTCTTT. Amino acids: CASTHTGTGLMNTEAFF.

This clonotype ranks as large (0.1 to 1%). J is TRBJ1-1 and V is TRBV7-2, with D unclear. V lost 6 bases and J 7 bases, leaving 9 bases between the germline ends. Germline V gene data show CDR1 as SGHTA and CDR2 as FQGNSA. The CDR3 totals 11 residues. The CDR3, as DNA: TGTGCCAGCAGTTTTTCCAGTGAAGCTTTCTTT. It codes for CASSFSSEAFF.

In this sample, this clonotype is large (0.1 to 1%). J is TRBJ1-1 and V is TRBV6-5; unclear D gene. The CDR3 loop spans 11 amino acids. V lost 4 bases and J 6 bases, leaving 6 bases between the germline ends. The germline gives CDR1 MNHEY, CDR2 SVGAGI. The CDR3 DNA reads TGTGCCAGCAGTTCTTTAGCTGAAGCTTTCTTT. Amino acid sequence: CASSSLAEAFF.

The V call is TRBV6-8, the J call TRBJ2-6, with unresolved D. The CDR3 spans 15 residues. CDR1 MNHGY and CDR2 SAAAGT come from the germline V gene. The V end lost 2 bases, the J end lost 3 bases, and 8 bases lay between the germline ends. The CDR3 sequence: CASSYGYIGANVLTF. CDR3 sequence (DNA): TGTGCCAGCAGTTACGGTTATATTGGGGCCAACGTCCTGACTTTC.

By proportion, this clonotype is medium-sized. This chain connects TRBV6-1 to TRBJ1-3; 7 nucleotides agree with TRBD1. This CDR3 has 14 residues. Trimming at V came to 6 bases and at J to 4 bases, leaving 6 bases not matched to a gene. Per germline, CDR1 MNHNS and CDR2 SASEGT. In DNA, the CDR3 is TGTGCCAGCAGCGGGGGACAGACAGGAAACACCATATATTTT. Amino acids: CASSGGQTGNTIYF.

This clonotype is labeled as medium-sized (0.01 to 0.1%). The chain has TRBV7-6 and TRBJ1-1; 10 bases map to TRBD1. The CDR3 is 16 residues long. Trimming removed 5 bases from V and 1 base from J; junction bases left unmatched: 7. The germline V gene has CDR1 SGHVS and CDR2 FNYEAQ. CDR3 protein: CASSPRQGATNTEAFF. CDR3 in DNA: TGTGCCAGCAGCCCCCGACAGGGGGCCACGAACACTGAAGCTTTCTTT. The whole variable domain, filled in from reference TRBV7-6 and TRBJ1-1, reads GAGVSQSPRYKVTKRGQDVALRCDPISGHVSLYWYRQALGQGPEFLTYFNYEAQQDKSGLPNDRFSAERPEGSISTLTIQRTEQRDSAMYRCASSPRQGATNTEAFFGQGTRLTVV.

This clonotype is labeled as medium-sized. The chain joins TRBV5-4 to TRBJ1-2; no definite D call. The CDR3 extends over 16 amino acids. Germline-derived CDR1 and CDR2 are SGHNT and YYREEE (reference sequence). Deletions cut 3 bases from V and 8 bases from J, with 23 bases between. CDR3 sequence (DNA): TGTGCCAGCAGCTACCGTCACCCGACGGCCCCTAACGGCTACACCTTC. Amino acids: CASSYRHPTAPNGYTF.

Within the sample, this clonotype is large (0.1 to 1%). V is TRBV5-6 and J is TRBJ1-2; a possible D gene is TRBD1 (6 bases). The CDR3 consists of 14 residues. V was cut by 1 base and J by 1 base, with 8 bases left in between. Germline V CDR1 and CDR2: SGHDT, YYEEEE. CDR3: CASSLPQGNYGYTF. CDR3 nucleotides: TGTGCCAGCAGCTTGCCACAGGGTAACTATGGCTACACCTTC.

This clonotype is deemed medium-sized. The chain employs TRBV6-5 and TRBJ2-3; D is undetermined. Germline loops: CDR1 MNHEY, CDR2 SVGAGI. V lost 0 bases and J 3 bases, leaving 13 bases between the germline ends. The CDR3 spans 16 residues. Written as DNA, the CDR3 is TGTGCCAGCAGTTACTCGAATCCGGTTCTGACAGATACGCAGTATTTT. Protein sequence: CASSYSNPVLTDTQYF.

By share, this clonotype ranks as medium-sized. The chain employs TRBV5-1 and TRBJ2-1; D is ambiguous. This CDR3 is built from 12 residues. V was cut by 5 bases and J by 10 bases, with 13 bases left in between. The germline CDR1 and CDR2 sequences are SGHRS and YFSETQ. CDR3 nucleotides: TGCGCCAGCAGGGGCCCCAGGACCGAGCAGTTCTTC. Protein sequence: CASRGPRTEQFF.

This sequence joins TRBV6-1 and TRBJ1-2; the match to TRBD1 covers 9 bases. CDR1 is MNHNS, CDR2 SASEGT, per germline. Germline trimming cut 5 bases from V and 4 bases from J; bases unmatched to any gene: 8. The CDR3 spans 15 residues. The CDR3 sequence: CASSTKQGASYGYTF. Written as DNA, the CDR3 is TGTGCCAGCAGTACTAAACAGGGGGCCTCCTATGGCTACACCTTC.

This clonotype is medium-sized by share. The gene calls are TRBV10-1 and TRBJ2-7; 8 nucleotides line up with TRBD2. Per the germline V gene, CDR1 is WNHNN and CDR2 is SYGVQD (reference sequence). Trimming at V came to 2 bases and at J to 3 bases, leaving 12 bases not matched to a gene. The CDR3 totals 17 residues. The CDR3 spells CASSEVGGRKAYYEQYF. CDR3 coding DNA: TGCGCCAGCAGTGAGGTGGGCGGGAGGAAAGCCTACTACGAGCAGTACTTC.

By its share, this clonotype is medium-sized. CDR3 in DNA: TGTGCCACCGGAACGGGACAGCTCTATGGCTACACCTTC. Protein product: CATGTGQLYGYTF. This chain uses TRBV10-3 with TRBJ1-2; 7 bases are shared with TRBD1. The junction had 9 bases not matched to a gene; V was cut back by 10 bases and J by 4 bases. The CDR3 has 13 residues. Per germline, CDR1 ENHRY and CDR2 SYGVKD.

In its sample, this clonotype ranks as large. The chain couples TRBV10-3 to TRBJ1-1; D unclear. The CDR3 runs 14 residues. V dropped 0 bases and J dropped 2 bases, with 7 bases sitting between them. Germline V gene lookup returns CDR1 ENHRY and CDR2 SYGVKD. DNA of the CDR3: TGTGCCATCAGTGAGTCGACTCTAAACACTGAAGCTTTCTTT. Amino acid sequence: CAISESTLNTEAFF.

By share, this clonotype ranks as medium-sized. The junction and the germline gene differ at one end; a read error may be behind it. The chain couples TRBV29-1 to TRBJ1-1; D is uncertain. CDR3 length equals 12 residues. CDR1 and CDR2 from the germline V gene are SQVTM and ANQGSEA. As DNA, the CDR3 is TGCAGCGTCATGGTCGCGAACCCTGAAGCTTTCTTT. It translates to CSVMVANPEAFF.

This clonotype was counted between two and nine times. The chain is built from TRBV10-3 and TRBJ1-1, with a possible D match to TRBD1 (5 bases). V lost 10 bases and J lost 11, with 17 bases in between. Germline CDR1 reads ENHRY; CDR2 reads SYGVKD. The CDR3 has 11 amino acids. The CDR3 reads CATGPGREAFF. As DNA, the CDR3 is TGTGCCACCGGACCGGGACGGGAGGCTTTCTTT.

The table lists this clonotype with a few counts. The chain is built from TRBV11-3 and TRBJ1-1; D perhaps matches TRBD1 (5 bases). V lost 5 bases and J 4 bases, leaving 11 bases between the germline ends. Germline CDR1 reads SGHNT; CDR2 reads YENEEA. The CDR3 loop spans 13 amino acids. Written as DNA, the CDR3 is TGTGCCAGCAGCACGGGACGGCTCACTGAAGCTTTCTTT. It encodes CASSTGRLTEAFF.

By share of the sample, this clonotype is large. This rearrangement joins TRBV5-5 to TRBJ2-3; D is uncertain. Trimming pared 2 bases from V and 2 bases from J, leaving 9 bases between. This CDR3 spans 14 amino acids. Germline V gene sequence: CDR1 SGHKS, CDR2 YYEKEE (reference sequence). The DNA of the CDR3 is TGTGCCAGCAGCTTTAATCTGGTCACAGATACGCAGTATTTT. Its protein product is CASSFNLVTDTQYF. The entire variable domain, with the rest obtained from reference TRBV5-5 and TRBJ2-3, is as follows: DAGVTQSPTHLIKTRGQQVTLRCSPISGHKSVSWYQQVLGQGPQFIFQYYEKEERGRGNFPDRFSARQFPNYSSELNVNALLLGDSALYLCASSFNLVTDTQYFGPGTRLTVL.

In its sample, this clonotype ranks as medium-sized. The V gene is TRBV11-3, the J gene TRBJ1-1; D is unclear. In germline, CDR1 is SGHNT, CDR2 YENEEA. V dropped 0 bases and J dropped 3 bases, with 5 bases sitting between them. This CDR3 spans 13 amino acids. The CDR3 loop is CASSLDRDTEAFF. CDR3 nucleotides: TGTGCCAGCAGCTTAGACAGAGACACTGAAGCTTTCTTT. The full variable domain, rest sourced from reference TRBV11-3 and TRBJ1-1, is EAGVVQSPRYKIIEKKQPVAFWCNPISGHNTLYWYLQNLGQGPELLIRYENEEAVDDSQLPKDRFSAERLKGVDSTLKIQPAELGDSAVYLCASSLDRDTEAFFGQGTRLTVV.

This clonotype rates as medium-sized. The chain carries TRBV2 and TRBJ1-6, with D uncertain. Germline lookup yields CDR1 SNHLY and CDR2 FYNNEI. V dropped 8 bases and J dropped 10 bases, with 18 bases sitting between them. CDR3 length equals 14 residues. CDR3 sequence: CASRSSWTLSPLHF. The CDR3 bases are TGTGCCAGCCGGAGCAGTTGGACCCTATCACCCCTCCACTTT.

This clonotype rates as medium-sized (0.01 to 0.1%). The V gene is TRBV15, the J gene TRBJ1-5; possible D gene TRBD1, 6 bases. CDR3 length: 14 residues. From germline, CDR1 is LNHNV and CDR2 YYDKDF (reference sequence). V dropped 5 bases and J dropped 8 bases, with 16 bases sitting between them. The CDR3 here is CATSGGGGLKPQHF. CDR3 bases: TGTGCCACCAGCGGGGGTGGGGGCCTCAAGCCCCAGCATTTT.